Below are 14 T cell receptor beta chains sequenced from a single sample in a study of beta chain features in type 1 diabetes. Their target antigens are unknown. Study findings and constraints: In all four CD4+ subsets, TCRB CDR3 length was significantly, moderately reduced in type 1 diabetes.

What was sequenced were expressed TCRB transcripts, since all of the isolated RNA had been reverse transcribed. Clones were sequenced by immunoSEQ multiplex PCR, and TCRdb holds only the in-frame ones, with some missing. The sample records over 150,000 clones, 6.5% to 8.5% being singletons. Sequencing input: central memory CD4+ T cells from blood. These receptors originate from a young man with type 1 diabetes.

The V and J genes are TRBV2 and TRBJ1-2; 8 bases match TRBD1. The CDR3 length is 12 residues. The V gene end was trimmed by 9 bases and the J gene end by 6 bases; junction bases not matched to a gene: 6. The V gene's germline CDR1 is SNHLY and CDR2 FYNNEI. The CDR3 nucleotides are TGTGCCAGTACAGGGACAGGTGATGGCTACACCTTC. Translating it yields CASTGTGDGYTF. Full variable domain (missing parts from reference TRBV2 and TRBJ1-2): EPEVTQTPSHQVTQMGQEVILRCVPISNHLYFYWYRQILGQKVEFLVSFYNNEISEKSEIFDDQFSVERPDGSNFTLKIRSTKLEDSAMYFCASTGTGDGYTFGSGTRLTVV.

The V and J genes are TRBV7-9 and TRBJ1-1; TRBD1 is a possible D gene (5 bases). Germline CDR1 reads SEHNR; CDR2 reads FQNEAQ (reference sequence). The ends were cut back, 5 bases at V and 4 bases at J, with 17 bases in the middle. The CDR3 is made up of 15 amino acids. CDR3: CASSRPGTSATEAFF. The CDR3 DNA reads TGTGCCAGCAGCCGGCCCGGGACTTCTGCCACTGAAGCTTTCTTT.

V is TRBV5-1 and J is TRBJ2-7; TRBD1 might be the D (5 bases). Germline CDR1 and CDR2: SGHRS and YFSETQ. The V end lost 0 bases, the J end lost 6 bases, and 13 bases lay between the germline ends. This CDR3 is 14 amino acids long. CDR3 bases: TGCGCCAGCAGCTTGGTCCAGGGTAATCGCGAGCAGTACTTC. Translating it yields CASSLVQGNREQYF. Using reference TRBV5-1 and TRBJ2-7 for the parts outside the CDR3, the full variable domain is KAGVTQTPRYLIKTRGQQVTLSCSPISGHRSVSWYQQTPGQGLQFLFEYFSETQRNKGNFPGRFSGRQFSNSRSEMNVSTLELGDSALYLCASSLVQGNREQYFGPGTRLTVT.

This clone was picked up a small number of times. CDR3 loop: CASSHYPGVETQYF. In DNA form, the CDR3 reads TGTGCCAGTAGCCACTACCCCGGGGTGGAGACCCAGTACTTC. The V and J genes are TRBV19 and TRBJ2-5, with a possible D match to TRBD2 (5 bases). CDR3 length equals 14 residues. Germline lookup yields CDR1 LNHDA and CDR2 SQIVND (reference sequence). Trimming pared 6 bases from V and 5 bases from J, leaving 16 bases between.

The chain has TRBV11-2 and TRBJ1-1; TRBD1 is a possible D gene (5 bases). V lost 3 bases and J lost 5, with 13 bases in between. Germline CDR1 is SGHAT and CDR2 is FQNNGV. This CDR3 is 14 amino acids long. The CDR3 loop reads CASSFSAAGTEAFF. The CDR3 nucleotides read TGTGCCAGCAGCTTTTCGGCGGCAGGGACTGAAGCTTTCTTT.

This clone was seen more than once but under ten times. The chain employs TRBV28 and TRBJ2-3; TRBD1 aligns across 8 bases. The CDR3 covers 15 residues. Trimming removed 5 bases from V and 0 bases from J; junction bases left unmatched: 4. CDR1 is MDHEN and CDR2 is SYDVKM in the germline V gene. The DNA for the CDR3 is TGTGCCAGCAGTCCCCGGACAGGGAGCACAGATACGCAGTATTTT. Amino acid sequence: CASSPRTGSTDTQYF.

The sample holds a few counts of this clone. This chain uses TRBV30 with TRBJ2-1; 7 bases map to TRBD1. The V gene's germline CDR1 is GTSNPN and CDR2 SVGIG (reference sequence). J lost 10 bases, V lost 1 base, and 13 bases had no gene match. The CDR3 runs to 15 residues. DNA of the CDR3: TGTGCCTGGAGTGGCTTGGGGACAGCGCAGGGAGAGCAGTTCTTC. Translated: CAWSGLGTAQGEQFF.

The rearrangement uses TRBV4-2 and TRBJ2-2; D gene ambiguous. The CDR3 extends over 15 amino acids. Germline V gives CDR1 LGHNA, CDR2 YNFKEQ. V lost 0 bases, J lost 3 bases, and 8 bases lay in between. This CDR3 is CASSQDPSYTGELFF. DNA for the CDR3: TGTGCCAGCAGCCAAGATCCGTCCTACACCGGGGAGCTGTTTTTT.

This clone occurred a few times. The rearrangement links TRBV7-2 to TRBJ2-3; 10 bases align to TRBD1. This CDR3 is built from 15 residues. The germline V gene encodes CDR1 SGHTA and CDR2 FQGNSA. V shed 4 bases and J 1 base; nucleotides not matched to a gene: 2. CDR3 amino acids: CASSSGTGGTDTQYF. The CDR3 coding sequence is TGTGCCAGCAGCTCAGGGACAGGGGGCACAGATACGCAGTATTTT.

A few counts support this clone. This rearrangement joins TRBV29-1 to TRBJ1-2, with a weak D call TRBD1 (5 bases). This CDR3 spans 12 amino acids. Between the trimmed V and J ends, which lost 2 bases and 7 bases, there was a span of 11 bases. In germline, CDR1 is SQVTM, CDR2 ANQGSEA. The CDR3 loop reads CSVETSGSGYTF. The CDR3 DNA sequence: TGCAGCGTTGAAACTTCAGGGTCTGGCTACACCTTC.

This sequence joins TRBV30 and TRBJ2-1; D is uncertain. Germline V gene lookup returns CDR1 GTSNPN and CDR2 SVGIG (reference sequence). The CDR3 totals 13 residues. V lost 1 base to trimming and J lost 8 bases, with 12 bases between them. Written as DNA, the CDR3 is TGTGCCTGGAGTGGCAGCGTACCTCATGAGCAGTTCTTC. It translates to CAWSGSVPHEQFF.

The sample holds many counts of this clone. The chain is built from TRBV7-9 and TRBJ2-7, with D possibly matching TRBD1 (5 bases). The CDR3 runs to 12 residues. Per the germline V gene, CDR1 is SEHNR and CDR2 is FQNEAQ (reference sequence). V lost 11 bases and J lost 0, with 11 bases in between. In nucleotides, the CDR3 is TGTGCCGCAAGACAGAGCTCCTACGAGCAGTACTTC. Its protein is CAARQSSYEQYF.

The chain combines TRBV7-2 with TRBJ2-3, with 8 bases fitting TRBD2. Looked up from germline, CDR1 is SGHTA and CDR2 is FQGNSA. After removal of 6 bases from V and 6 bases from J, the junction contained 8 bases not matched to a gene. The CDR3 totals 14 residues. The CDR3 reads CTSRRGLASDTQYF. The CDR3 nucleotides read TGTACCAGCAGACGAGGACTAGCTTCGGATACGCAGTATTTT.

This chain joins TRBV4-3 and TRBJ2-1, with D possibly being TRBD1 (6 bases). V was shortened by 0 bases and J by 10 bases, with 13 bases between the two germline ends. Germline V gene data show CDR1 as LGHNA and CDR2 as YSLEER. The CDR3 totals 14 residues. As DNA, the CDR3 is TGCGCCAGCAGCCAAGATCTGAGGGGGAACGAGCAGTTCTTC. As protein: CASSQDLRGNEQFF.